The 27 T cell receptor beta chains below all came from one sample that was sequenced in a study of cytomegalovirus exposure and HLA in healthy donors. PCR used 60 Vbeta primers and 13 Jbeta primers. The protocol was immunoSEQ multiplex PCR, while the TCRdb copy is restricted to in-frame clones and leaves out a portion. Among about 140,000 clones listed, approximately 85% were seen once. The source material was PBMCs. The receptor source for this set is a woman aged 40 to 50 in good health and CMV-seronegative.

CDR3 sequence (DNA): TGTGCCAGCATTAACGGTCGACTAGCGGGAACAGATACGCAGTATTTT. Protein product: CASINGRLAGTDTQYF. This chain connects TRBV2 to TRBJ2-3; 11 nucleotides agree with TRBD2. The CDR3 extends over 16 amino acids. CDR1 is SNHLY and CDR2 is FYNNEI in the germline V gene. V lost 7 bases, J lost 3 bases, and 9 bases stayed unmatched. The entire variable domain, with the rest obtained from reference TRBV2 and TRBJ2-3, is as follows: EPEVTQTPSHQVTQMGQEVILRCVPISNHLYFYWYRQILGQKVEFLVSFYNNEISEKSEIFDDQFSVERPDGSNFTLKIRSTKLEDSAMYFCASINGRLAGTDTQYFGPGTRLTVL.

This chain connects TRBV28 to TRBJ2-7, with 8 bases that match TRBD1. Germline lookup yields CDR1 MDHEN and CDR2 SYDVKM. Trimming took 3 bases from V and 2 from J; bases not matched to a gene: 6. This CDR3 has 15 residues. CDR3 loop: CASSFPDRGAYEQYF. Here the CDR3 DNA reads TGTGCCAGCAGTTTCCCCGACAGGGGCGCCTACGAGCAGTACTTC.

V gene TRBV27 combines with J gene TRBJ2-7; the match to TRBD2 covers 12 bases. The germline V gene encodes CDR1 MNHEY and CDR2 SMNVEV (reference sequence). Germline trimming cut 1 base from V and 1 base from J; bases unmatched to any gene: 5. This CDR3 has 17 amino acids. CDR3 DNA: TGTGCCAGCAGTTTATTGACTAGCGGGGGTGGATCCTACGAGCAGTACTTC. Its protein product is CASSLLTSGGGSYEQYF.

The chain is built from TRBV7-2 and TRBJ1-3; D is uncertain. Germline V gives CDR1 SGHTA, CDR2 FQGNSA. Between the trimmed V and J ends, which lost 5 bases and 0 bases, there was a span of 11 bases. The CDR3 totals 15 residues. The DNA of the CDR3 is TGTGCCAGCAGCCGAGACTCCAGCTCTGGAAACACCATATATTTT. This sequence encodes CASSRDSSSGNTIYF.

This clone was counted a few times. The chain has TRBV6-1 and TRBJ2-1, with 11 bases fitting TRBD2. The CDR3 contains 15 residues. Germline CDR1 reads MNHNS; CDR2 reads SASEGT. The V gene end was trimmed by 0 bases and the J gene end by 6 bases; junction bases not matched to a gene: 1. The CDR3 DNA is TGTGCCAGCAGTGAAGCTAGCGGGAGGGGCAATGAGCAGTTCTTC. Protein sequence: CASSEASGRGNEQFF.

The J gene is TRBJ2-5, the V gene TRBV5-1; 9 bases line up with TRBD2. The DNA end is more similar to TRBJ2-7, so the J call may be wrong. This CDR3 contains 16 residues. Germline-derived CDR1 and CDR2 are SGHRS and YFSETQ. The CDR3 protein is CASSQTRAGGASEQYF. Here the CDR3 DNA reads TGCGCCAGCAGCCAGACCCGAGCGGGAGGAGCCTCCGAGCAGTACTTC.

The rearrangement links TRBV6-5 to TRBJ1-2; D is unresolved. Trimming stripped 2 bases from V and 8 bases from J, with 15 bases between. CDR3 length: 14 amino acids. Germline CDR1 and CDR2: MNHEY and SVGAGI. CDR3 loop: CASSYDPRYAGYTF. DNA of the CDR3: TGTGCCAGCAGTTACGATCCCCGGTACGCAGGCTACACCTTC.

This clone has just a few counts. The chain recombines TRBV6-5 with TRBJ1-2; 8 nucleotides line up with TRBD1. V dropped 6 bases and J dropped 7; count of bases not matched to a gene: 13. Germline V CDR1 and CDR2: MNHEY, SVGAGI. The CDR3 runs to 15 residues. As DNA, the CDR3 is TGTGCCAGCAGAGACGACTGGGACAGGTCTGGTGGCTACACCTTC. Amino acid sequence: CASRDDWDRSGGYTF.

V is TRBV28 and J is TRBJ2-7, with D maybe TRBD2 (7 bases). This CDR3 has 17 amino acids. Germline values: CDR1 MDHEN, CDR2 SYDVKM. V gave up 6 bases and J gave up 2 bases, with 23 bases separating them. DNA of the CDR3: TGTGCCAGCAGCCCATCCTTCGGGGGCGGGAGAACCTACGAGCAGTACTTC. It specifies CASSPSFGGGRTYEQYF.

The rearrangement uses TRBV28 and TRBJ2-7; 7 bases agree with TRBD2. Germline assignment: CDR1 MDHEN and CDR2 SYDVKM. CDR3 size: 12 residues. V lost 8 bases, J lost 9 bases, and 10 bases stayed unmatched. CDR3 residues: CASFSGTNVQYF. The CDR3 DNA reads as TGTGCCAGCTTCTCCGGGACTAATGTGCAGTACTTC.

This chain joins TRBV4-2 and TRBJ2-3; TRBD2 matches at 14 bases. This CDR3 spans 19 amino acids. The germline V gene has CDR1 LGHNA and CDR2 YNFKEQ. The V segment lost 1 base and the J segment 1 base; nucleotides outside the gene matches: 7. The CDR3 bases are TGTGCCAGCAGCCAAGTTCCGGGACTAGCGGGAGTTGGCACAGATACGCAGTATTTT. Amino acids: CASSQVPGLAGVGTDTQYF.

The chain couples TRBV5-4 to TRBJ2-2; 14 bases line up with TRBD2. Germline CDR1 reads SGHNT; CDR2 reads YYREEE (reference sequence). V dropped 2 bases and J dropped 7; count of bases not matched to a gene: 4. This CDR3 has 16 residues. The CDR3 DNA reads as TGTGCCAGCAGCTTCGGACTAGCGGGAGGTGTCGGGGAGCTGTTTTTT. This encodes CASSFGLAGGVGELFF.

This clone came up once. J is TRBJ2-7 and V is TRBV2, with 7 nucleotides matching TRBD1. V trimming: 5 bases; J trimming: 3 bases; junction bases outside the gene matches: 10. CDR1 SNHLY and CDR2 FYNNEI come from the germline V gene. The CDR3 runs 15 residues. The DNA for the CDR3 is TGTGCCAGCAGTAGAGACAGGGTGGGGATCTACGAGCAGTACTTC. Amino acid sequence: CASSRDRVGIYEQYF.

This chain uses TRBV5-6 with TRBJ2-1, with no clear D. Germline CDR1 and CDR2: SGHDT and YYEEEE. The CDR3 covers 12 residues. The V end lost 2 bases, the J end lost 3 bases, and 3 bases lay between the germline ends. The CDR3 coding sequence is TGTGCCAGCAGCTTACTCTACAATGAGCAGTTCTTC. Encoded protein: CASSLLYNEQFF.

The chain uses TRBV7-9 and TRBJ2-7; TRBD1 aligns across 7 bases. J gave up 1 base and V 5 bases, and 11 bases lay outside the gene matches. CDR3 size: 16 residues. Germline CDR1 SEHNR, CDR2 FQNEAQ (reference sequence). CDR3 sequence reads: CASSPRQGRTSYEQYF. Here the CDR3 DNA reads TGTGCCAGCAGCCCAAGACAGGGACGAACTTCCTACGAGCAGTACTTC.

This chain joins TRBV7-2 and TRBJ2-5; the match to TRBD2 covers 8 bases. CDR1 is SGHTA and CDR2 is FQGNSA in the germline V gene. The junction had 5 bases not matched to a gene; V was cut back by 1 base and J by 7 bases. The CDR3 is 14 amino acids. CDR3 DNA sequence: TGTGCCAGCAGCTTAGTCGGGGGGGGAGGGACCCAGTACTTC. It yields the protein CASSLVGGGGTQYF.

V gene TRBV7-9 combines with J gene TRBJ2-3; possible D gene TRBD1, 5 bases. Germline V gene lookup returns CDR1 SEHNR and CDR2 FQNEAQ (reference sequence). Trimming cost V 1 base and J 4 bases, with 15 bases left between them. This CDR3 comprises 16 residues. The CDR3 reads CASSLGAGYVPDTQYF. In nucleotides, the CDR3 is TGTGCCAGCAGCTTAGGGGCAGGGTATGTCCCAGATACGCAGTATTTT.

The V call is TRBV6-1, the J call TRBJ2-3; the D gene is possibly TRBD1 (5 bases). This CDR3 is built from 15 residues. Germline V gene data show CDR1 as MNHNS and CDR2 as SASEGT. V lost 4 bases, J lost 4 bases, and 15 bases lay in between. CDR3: CASSGFVQGSDTQYF. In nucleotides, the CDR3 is TGTGCCAGCAGTGGCTTCGTGCAGGGATCAGATACGCAGTATTTT.

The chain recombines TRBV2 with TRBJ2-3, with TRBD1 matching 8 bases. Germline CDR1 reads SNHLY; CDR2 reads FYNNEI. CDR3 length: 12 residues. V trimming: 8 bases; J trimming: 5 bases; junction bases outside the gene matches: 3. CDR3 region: CASGDRGDTQYF. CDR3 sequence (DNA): TGTGCCAGCGGAGACAGGGGAGATACGCAGTATTTT.

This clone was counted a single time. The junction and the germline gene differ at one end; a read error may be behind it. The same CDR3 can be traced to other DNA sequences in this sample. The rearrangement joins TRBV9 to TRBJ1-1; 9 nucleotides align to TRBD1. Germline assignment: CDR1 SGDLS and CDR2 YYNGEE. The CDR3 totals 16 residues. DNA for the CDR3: TGTGCCAGCAGCGGACACAGGGGGCGATTGGGCACTGAAGCCTTCTTT. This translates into CASSGHRGRLGTEAFF.

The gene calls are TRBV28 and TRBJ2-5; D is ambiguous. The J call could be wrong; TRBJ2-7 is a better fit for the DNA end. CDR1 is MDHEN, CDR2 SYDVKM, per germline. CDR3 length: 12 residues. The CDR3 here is CASSLPNYEQYF. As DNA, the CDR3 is TGTGCCAGCAGTTTACCTAACTACGAGCAGTACTTC.

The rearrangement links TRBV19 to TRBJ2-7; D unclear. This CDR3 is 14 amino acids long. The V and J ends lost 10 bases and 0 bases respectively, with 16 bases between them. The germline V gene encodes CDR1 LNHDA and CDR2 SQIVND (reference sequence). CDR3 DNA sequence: TGTGCCACCCGCTGGAGCCCTAGCTCCTACGAGCAGTACTTC. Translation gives CATRWSPSSYEQYF.

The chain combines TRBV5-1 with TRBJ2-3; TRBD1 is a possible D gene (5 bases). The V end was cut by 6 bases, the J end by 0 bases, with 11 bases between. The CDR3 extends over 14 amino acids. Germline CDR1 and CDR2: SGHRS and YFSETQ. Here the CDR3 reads CASMVTGSTDTQYF. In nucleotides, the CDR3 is TGCGCCAGCATGGTTACAGGAAGCACAGATACGCAGTATTTT.

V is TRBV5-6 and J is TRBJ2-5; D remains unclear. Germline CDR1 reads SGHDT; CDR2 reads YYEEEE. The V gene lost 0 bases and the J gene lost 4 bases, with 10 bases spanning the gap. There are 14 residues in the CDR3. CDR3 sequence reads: CASSLAEVLETQYF. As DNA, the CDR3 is TGTGCCAGCAGCTTGGCCGAGGTATTAGAGACCCAGTACTTC.

The CDR3, as DNA: TGTGCCCGGACAGGGTTTTCGGCTCAGCCCCAGCATTTT. Translated, it gives CARTGFSAQPQHF. J is TRBJ1-5 and V is TRBV6-5; TRBD1 matches at 8 bases. Germline CDR1 and CDR2: MNHEY and SVGAGI. V lost 11 bases to trimming and J lost 6 bases; unmatched junction nucleotides: 9. This CDR3 comprises 13 residues.

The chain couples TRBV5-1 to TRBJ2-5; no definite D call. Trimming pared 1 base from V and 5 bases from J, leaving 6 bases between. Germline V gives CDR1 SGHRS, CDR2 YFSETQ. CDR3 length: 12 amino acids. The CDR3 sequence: CASSLIPETQYF. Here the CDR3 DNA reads TGCGCCAGCAGCTTGATTCCGGAGACCCAGTACTTC. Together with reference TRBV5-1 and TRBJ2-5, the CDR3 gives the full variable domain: KAGVTQTPRYLIKTRGQQVTLSCSPISGHRSVSWYQQTPGQGLQFLFEYFSETQRNKGNFPGRFSGRQFSNSRSEMNVSTLELGDSALYLCASSLIPETQYFGPGTRLLVL.

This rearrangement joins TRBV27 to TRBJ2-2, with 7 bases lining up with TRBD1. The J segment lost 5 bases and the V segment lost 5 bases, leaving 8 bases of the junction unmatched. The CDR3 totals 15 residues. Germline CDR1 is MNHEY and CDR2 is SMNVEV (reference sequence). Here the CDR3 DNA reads TGTGCCAGCAGTCTGACAGGGTTGGGGACCGGGGAGCTGTTTTTT. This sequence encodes CASSLTGLGTGELFF.